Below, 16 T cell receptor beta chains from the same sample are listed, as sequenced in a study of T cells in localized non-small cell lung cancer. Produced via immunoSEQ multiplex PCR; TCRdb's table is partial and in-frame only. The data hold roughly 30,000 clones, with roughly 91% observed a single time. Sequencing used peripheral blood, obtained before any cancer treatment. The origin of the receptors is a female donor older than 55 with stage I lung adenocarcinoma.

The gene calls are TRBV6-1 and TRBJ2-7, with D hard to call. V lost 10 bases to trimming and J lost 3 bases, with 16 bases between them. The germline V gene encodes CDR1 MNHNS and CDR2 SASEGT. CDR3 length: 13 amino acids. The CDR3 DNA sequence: TGTGCCACTTCCCATACCCTCTTCTACGAGCAGTACTTC. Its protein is CATSHTLFYEQYF.

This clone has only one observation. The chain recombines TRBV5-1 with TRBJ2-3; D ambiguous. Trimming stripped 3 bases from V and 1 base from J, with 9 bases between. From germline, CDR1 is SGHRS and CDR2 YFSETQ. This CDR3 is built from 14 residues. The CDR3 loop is CASSSGGGTDTQYF. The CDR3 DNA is TGCGCCAGCAGCTCCGGTGGCGGCACAGATACGCAGTATTTT. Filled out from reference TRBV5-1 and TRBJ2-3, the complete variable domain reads KAGVTQTPRYLIKTRGQQVTLSCSPISGHRSVSWYQQTPGQGLQFLFEYFSETQRNKGNFPGRFSGRQFSNSRSEMNVSTLELGDSALYLCASSSGGGTDTQYFGPGTRLTVL.

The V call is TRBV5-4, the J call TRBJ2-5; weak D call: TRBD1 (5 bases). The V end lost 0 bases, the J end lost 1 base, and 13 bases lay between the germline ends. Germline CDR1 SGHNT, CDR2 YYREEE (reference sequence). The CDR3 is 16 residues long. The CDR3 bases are TGTGCCAGCAGCTTGGACCAGGGTTTAGCCCAAGAGACCCAGTACTTC. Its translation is CASSLDQGLAQETQYF.

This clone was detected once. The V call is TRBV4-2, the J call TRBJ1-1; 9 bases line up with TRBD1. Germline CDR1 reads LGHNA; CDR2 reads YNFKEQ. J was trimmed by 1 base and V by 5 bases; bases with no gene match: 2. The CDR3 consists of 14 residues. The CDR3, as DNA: TGTGCCAGCAGCTCGGACAGGGGGAACACTGAAGCTTTCTTT. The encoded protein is CASSSDRGNTEAFF.

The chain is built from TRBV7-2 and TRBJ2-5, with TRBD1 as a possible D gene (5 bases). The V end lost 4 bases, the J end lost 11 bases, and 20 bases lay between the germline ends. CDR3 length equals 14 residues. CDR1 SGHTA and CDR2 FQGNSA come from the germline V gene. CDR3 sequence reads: CASSSDVGHAEQYF. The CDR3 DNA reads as TGTGCCAGCAGCTCGGACGTAGGACATGCGGAGCAGTACTTC.

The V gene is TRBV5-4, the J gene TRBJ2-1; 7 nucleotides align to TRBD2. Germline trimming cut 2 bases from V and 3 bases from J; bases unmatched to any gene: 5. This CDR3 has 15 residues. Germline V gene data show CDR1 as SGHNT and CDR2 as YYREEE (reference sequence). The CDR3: CASSFSAGDYNEQFF. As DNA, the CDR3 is TGTGCCAGCAGCTTCTCTGCGGGAGACTACAATGAGCAGTTCTTC.

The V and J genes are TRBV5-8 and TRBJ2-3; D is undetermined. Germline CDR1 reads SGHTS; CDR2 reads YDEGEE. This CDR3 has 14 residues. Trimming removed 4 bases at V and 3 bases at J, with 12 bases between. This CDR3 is CASSPRIRTDTQYF. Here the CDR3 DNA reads TGTGCCAGCAGCCCCCGGATCCGGACAGATACGCAGTATTTT.

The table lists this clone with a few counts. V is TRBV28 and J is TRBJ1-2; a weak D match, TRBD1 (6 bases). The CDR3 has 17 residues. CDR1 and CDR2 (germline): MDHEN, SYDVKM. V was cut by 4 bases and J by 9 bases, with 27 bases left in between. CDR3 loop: CASSSPHIQGSPVRYTF. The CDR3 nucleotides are TGTGCCAGCAGTTCTCCCCATATTCAGGGGTCCCCCGTACGCTACACCTTC.

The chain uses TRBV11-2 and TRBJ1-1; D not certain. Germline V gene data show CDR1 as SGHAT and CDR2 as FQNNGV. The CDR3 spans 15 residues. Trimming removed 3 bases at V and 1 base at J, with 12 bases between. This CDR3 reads CASSLDENTNTEAFF. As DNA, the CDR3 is TGTGCCAGCAGCTTGGATGAAAACACGAACACTGAAGCTTTCTTT.

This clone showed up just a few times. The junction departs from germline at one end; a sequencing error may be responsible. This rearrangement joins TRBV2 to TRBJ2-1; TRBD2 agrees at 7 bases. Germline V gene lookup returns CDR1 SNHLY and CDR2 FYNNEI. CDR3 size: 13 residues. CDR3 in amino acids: CASNELAMNEQFF. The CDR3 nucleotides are TGTGCCAGCAATGAACTAGCGATGAATGAGCAGTTCTTC.

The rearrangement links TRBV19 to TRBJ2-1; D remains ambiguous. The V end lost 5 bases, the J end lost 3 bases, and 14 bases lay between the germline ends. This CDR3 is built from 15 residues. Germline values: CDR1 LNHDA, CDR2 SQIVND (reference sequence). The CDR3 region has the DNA TGTGCCAGTAGTCTGATAGTTGGAGTCTACAATGAGCAGTTCTTC. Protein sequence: CASSLIVGVYNEQFF. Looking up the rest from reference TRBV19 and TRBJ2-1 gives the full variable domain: DGGITQSPKYLFRKEGQNVTLSCEQNLNHDAMYWYRQDPGQGLRLIYYSQIVNDFQKGDIAEGYSVSREKKESFPLTVTSAQKNPTAFYLCASSLIVGVYNEQFFGPGTRLTVL.

As DNA, the CDR3 is TGTGCCAGCCACGGACAGATTAATGAAAAACTGTTTTTT. Protein product: CASHGQINEKLFF. The chain is built from TRBV7-2 and TRBJ1-4; tentatively, D is TRBD1 (6 bases). CDR1 is SGHTA and CDR2 is FQGNSA in the germline V gene. V was pared by 8 bases and J by 4 bases, with 11 bases between. This CDR3 has 13 residues.

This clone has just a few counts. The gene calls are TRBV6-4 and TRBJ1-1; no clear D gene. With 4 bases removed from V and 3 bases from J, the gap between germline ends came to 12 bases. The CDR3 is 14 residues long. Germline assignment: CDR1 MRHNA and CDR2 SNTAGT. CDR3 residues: CASSVGPEDTEAFF. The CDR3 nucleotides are TGTGCCAGCAGTGTCGGTCCTGAGGACACTGAAGCTTTCTTT.

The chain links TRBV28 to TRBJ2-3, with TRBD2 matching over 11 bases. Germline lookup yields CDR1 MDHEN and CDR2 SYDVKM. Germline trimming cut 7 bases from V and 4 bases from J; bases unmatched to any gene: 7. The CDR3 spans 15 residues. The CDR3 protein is CASTKRLAGPDTQYF. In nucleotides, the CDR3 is TGTGCCAGCACAAAAAGACTAGCGGGACCAGATACGCAGTATTTT.

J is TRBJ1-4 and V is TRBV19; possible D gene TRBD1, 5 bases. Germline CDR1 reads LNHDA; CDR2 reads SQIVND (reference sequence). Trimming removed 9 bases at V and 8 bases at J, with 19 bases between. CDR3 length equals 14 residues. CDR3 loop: CASQREQGREKLFF. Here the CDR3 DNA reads TGTGCCAGCCAACGTGAGCAGGGAAGGGAAAAACTGTTTTTT.

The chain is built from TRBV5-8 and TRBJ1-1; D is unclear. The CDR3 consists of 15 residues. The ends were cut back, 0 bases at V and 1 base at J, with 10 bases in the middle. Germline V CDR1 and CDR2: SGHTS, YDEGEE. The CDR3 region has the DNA TGTGCCAGCAGCTTGGGGATAGACACGAACACTGAAGCTTTCTTT. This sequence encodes CASSLGIDTNTEAFF. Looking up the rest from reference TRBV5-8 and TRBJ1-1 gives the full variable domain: EAGVTQSPTHLIKTRGQQATLRCSPISGHTSVYWYQQALGLGLQFLLWYDEGEERNRGNFPPRFSGRQFPNYSSELNVNALELEDSALYLCASSLGIDTNTEAFFGQGTRLTVV.